Below, 8 T cell receptor beta chains from the same sample are listed, as sequenced in a study of blood T cell repertoires in COVID-19. Profiled with immunoSEQ multiplex PCR; TCRdb holds only in-frame clones, not every one. The sample includes approximately 240,000 clones, more than 65% seen only once; the top ten take roughly 1.4%. Input material: peripheral blood. The receptors stem from a woman between 35 and 50 years old who had recovered from COVID-19.

The genes are TRBV18 and TRBJ1-1; D gene unclear. The V gene's germline CDR1 is KGHSH and CDR2 LQKENI. The length of the CDR3 is 13 residues. Trimming left V 6 bases short and J 1 base short, with 9 bases between. The CDR3 region is CASSLDANTEAFF. In nucleotides, the CDR3 is TGTGCCAGCTCGCTAGACGCGAACACTGAAGCTTTCTTT. Together with reference TRBV18 and TRBJ1-1, the CDR3 gives the full variable domain: NAGVMQNPRHLVRRRGQEARLRCSPMKGHSHVYWYRQLPEEGLKFMVYLQKENIIDESGMPKERFSAEFPKEGPSILRIQQVVRGDSAAYFCASSLDANTEAFFGQGTRLTVV.

J is TRBJ1-3 and V is TRBV2; D unresolved. The V and J ends lost 1 base and 3 bases respectively, with 7 bases between them. Germline V gene lookup returns CDR1 SNHLY and CDR2 FYNNEI. This CDR3 has 14 amino acids. The CDR3 sequence: CASSEGHYGNTIYF. The CDR3 nucleotides are TGTGCCAGCAGTGAAGGGCACTATGGAAACACCATATATTTT.

This clone was seen once. This chain uses TRBV7-6 with TRBJ2-3; perhaps TRBD1 as D (7 bases). Trimming stripped 2 bases from V and 4 bases from J, with 19 bases between. Germline V lookup: CDR1 SGHVS, CDR2 FNYEAQ. This CDR3 has 17 residues. CDR3 residues: CASSLSFIGGGPDTQYF. CDR3 nucleotides: TGTGCCAGCAGCTTATCTTTTATCGGAGGGGGCCCAGATACGCAGTATTTT.

The V call is TRBV19, the J call TRBJ1-2; 7 nucleotides agree with TRBD1. With 5 bases clipped from V and 6 bases from J, the junction kept 12 bases outside the gene matches. This CDR3 region has 15 residues. Germline V gene data show CDR1 as LNHDA and CDR2 as SQIVND (reference sequence). The CDR3 nucleotides are TGTGCCAGTAGTGACCGGGACAGAGATTATCATGGCTACACCTTC. Its translation: CASSDRDRDYHGYTF.

For the CDR3, the DNA is TGTGCCAGCAGTTTTGACAGTTACACAGATACGCAGTATTTT. Translating it yields CASSFDSYTDTQYF. The chain combines TRBV27 with TRBJ2-3, with a tentative D call TRBD1 (5 bases). Germline lookup yields CDR1 MNHEY and CDR2 SMNVEV (reference sequence). The ends were cut back, 3 bases at V and 2 bases at J, with 9 bases in the middle. The CDR3 length is 14 residues.

The chain is built from TRBV19 and TRBJ1-2, with 7 bases aligning to TRBD1. The CDR3 spans 16 residues. Germline-derived CDR1 and CDR2 are LNHDA and SQIVND (reference sequence). V was clipped by 2 bases and J by 8 bases; unmatched bases: 14. CDR3 in amino acids: CASSITGVFLQSGYTF. The CDR3 DNA is TGTGCCAGTAGTATAACAGGGGTATTTCTTCAGTCCGGCTACACCTTC.

The chain links TRBV27 to TRBJ2-2, with 9 bases matching TRBD2. V lost 5 bases, J lost 1 base, and 8 bases stayed unmatched. The CDR3 totals 17 residues. From germline, CDR1 is MNHEY and CDR2 SMNVEV (reference sequence). For the CDR3, the DNA is TGTGCCAGCAGTCCCGGGACTAGCATTTTGAACACCGGGGAGCTGTTTTTT. Translation gives CASSPGTSILNTGELFF.

The chain links TRBV20-1 to TRBJ2-3; D not resolved. CDR1 is DFQATT, CDR2 SNEGSKA, per germline (reference sequence). The CDR3 is made up of 11 amino acids. With 8 bases removed from V and 0 bases from J, the gap between germline ends came to 6 bases. CDR3 sequence reads: CSTTSTDTQYF. For the CDR3, the DNA is TGCAGTACCACTAGCACAGATACGCAGTATTTT.